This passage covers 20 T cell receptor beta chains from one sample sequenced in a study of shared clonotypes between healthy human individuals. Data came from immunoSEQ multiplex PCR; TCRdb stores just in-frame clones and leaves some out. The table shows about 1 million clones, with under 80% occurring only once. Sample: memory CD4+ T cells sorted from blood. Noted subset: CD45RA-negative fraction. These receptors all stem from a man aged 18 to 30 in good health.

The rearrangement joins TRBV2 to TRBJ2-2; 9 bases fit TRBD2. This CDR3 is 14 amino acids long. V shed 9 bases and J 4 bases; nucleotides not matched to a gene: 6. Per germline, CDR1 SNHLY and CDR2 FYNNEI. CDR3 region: CASQASGATGELFF. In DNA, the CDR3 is TGTGCCAGTCAGGCTAGCGGGGCCACCGGGGAGCTGTTTTTT.

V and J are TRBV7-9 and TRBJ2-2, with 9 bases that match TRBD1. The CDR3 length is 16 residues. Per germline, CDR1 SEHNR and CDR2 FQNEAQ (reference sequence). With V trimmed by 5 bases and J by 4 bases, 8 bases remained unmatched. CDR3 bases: TGTGCCAGCAGCCAAAGTACAGGGGGCGGCACCGGGGAGCTGTTTTTT. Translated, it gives CASSQSTGGGTGELFF.

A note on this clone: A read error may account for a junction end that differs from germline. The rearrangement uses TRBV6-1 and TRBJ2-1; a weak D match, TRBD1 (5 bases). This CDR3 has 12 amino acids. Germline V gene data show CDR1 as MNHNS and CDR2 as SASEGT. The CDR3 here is CASTESGLGQFF. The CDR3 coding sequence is TGTGCCAGCACTGAATCAGGGTTGGGCCAGTTCTTC.

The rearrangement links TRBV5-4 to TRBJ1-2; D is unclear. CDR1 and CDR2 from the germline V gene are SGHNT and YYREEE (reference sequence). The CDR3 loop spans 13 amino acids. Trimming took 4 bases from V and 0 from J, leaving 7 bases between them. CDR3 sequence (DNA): TGTGCCAGCAGCGCGCACTCTAACTATGGCTACACCTTC. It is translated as CASSAHSNYGYTF. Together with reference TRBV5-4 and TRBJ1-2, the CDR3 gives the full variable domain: ETGVTQSPTHLIKTRGQQVTLRCSSQSGHNTVSWYQQALGQGPQFIFQYYREEENGRGNFPPRFSGLQFPNYSSELNVNALELDDSALYLCASSAHSNYGYTFGSGTRLTVV.

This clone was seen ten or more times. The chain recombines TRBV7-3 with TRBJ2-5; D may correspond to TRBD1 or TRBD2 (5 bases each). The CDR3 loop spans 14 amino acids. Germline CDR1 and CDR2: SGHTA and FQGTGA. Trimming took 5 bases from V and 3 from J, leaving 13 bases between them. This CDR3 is CASSTYEGKETQYF. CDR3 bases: TGTGCCAGCAGCACATATGAGGGGAAAGAGACCCAGTACTTC.

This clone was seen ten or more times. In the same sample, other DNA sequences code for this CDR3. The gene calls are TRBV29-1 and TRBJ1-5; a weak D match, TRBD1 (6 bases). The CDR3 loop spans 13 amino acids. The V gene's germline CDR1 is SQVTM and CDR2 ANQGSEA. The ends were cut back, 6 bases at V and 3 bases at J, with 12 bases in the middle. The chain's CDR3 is CSVRDNFNQPQHF. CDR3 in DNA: TGCAGCGTGAGGGACAATTTCAATCAGCCCCAGCATTTT.

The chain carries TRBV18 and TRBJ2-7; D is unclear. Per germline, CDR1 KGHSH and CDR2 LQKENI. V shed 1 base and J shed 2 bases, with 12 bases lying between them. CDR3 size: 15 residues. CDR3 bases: TGTGCCAGCTCACCACTTCAGCACTCCCCCTACGAGCAGTACTTC. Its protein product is CASSPLQHSPYEQYF.

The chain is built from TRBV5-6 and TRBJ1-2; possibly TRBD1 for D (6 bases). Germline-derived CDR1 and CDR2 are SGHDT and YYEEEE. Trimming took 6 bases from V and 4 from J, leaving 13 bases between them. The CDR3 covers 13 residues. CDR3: CASIPRDTYGYTF. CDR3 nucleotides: TGTGCCAGCATCCCACGGGACACCTATGGCTACACCTTC.

The CDR3: CASSLVSSGSETQYF. The CDR3 DNA follows: TGCGCCAGCAGCTTGGTTTCTAGCGGGAGTGAGACCCAGTACTTC. The V and J genes are TRBV5-1 and TRBJ2-5, with 10 nucleotides matching TRBD2. Germline CDR1 and CDR2: SGHRS and YFSETQ. V gave up 0 bases and J gave up 5 bases; unmatched junction bases: 4. This CDR3 has 15 amino acids.

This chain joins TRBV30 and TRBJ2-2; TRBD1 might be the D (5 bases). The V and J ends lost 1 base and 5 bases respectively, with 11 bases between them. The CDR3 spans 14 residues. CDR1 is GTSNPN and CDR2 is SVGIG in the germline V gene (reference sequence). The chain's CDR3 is CAWSGQGGTGELFF. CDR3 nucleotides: TGTGCCTGGAGTGGGCAGGGTGGAACCGGGGAGCTGTTTTTT.

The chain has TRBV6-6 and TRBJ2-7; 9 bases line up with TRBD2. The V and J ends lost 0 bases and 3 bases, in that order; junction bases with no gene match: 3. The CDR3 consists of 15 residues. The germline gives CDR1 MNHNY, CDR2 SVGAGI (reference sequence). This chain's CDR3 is CASSYSAGGDYEQYF. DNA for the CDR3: TGTGCCAGCAGTTACTCGGCGGGGGGGGACTACGAGCAGTACTTC.

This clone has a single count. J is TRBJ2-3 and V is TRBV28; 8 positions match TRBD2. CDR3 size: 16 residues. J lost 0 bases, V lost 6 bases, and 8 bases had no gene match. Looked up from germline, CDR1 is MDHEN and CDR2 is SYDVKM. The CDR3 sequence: CASSRRGGGSTDTQYF. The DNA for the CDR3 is TGTGCCAGCAGCCGCCGGGGCGGGGGGAGCACAGATACGCAGTATTTT.

CDR3 nucleotides: TGTGCCAGCGGAAGATTTATAGACCGCGCGGCGTTCTTC. Its translation: CASGRFIDRAAFF. The gene calls are TRBV7-2 and TRBJ2-1, with D unresolved. The CDR3 spans 13 residues. Trimming cost V 8 bases and J 15 bases, with 23 bases left between them. CDR1 is SGHTA and CDR2 is FQGNSA in the germline V gene.

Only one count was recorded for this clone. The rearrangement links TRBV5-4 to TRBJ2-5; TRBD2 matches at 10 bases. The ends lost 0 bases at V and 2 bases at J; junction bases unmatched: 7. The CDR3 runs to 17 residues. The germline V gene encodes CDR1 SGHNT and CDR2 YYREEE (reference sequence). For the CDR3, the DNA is TGTGCCAGCAGCTTGGGCCTTCTAGCGGGGGAACAAGAGACCCAGTACTTC. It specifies CASSLGLLAGEQETQYF.

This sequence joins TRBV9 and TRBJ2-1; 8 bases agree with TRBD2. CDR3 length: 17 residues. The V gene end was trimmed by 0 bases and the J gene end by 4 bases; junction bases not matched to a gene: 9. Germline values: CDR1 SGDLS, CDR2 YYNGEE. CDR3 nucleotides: TGTGCCAGCAGCGTAGCGTCGCTAGCGGGCCATTACAATGAGCAGTTCTTC. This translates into CASSVASLAGHYNEQFF. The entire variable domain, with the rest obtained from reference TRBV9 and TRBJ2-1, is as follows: DSGVTQTPKHLITATGQRVTLRCSPRSGDLSVYWYQQSLDQGLQFLIQYYNGEERAKGNILERFSAQQFPDLHSELNLSSLELGDSALYFCASSVASLAGHYNEQFFGPGTRLTVL.

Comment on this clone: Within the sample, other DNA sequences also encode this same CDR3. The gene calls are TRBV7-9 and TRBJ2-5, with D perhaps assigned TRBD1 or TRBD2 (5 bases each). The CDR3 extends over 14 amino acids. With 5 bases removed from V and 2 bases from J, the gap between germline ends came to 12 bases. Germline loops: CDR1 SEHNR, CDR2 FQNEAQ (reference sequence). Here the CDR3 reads CASSLGTAQETQYF. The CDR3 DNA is TGTGCCAGCAGCCTCGGGACCGCACAAGAGACCCAGTACTTC.

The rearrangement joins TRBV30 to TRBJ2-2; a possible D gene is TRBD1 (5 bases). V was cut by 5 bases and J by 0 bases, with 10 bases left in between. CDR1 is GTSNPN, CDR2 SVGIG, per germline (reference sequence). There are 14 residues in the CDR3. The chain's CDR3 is CAWLQGTNTGELFF. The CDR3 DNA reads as TGTGCCTGGCTCCAGGGAACGAACACCGGGGAGCTGTTTTTT. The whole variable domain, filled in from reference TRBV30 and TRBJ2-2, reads SQTIHQWPATLVQPVGSPLSLECTVEGTSNPNLYWYRQAAGRGLQLLFYSVGIGQISSEVPQNLSASRPQDRQFILSSKKLLLSDSGFYLCAWLQGTNTGELFFGEGSRLTVL.

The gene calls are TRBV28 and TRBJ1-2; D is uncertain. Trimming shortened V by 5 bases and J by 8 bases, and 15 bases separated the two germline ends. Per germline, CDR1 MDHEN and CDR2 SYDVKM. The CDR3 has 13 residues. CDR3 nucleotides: TGTGCCAGCAGTCAAGGACGGCTATGGGGCTACACCTTC. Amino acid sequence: CASSQGRLWGYTF.

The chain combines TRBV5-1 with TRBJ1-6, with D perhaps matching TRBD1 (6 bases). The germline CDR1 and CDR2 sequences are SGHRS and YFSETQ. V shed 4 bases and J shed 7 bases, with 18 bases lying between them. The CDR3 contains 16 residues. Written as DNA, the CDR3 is TGCGCCAGCAGCAGTACTCCAGGGGAGCTGAATTCACCCCTCCACTTT. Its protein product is CASSSTPGELNSPLHF.

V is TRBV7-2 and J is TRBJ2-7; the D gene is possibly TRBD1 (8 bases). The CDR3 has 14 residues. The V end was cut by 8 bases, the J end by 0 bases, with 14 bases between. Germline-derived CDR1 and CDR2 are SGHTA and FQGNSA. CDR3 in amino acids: CASHRGGSSYEQYF. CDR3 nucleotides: TGTGCCAGCCACAGGGGGGGAAGCTCCTACGAGCAGTACTTC.